One sample yielded the 32 T cell receptor beta chains listed below, sequenced in a study of chemoradiotherapy in HPV16-positive cancers. The repertoire was sequenced with immunoSEQ multiplex PCR; TCRdb's copy has only in-frame clones and lacks some. The sample lists some 20,000 clones, approximately 73% occurring once. The sample here was taken from a patient who underwent chemoradiotherapy. These TCRs come from a human donor with HPV-associated anogenital cancer.

This chain joins TRBV28 and TRBJ2-7, with a weak D call TRBD1 (6 bases). Trimming removed 2 bases at V and 7 bases at J, with 9 bases between. The CDR3 extends over 12 amino acids. In germline, CDR1 is MDHEN, CDR2 SYDVKM. The CDR3, as DNA: TGTGCCAGCAGTTTACCCAGGGGAGAGCAGTACTTC. Protein sequence: CASSLPRGEQYF. The full variable domain, with the rest looked up from reference TRBV28 and TRBJ2-7, is DVKVTQSSRYLVKRTGEKVFLECVQDMDHENMFWYRQDPGLGLRLIYFSYDVKMKEKGDIPEGYSVSREKKERFSLILESASTNQTSMYLCASSLPRGEQYFGPGTRLTVT.

This clone appeared a few times. The J gene is TRBJ2-7, the V gene TRBV19; no reliable D call. Germline V gene lookup returns CDR1 LNHDA and CDR2 SQIVND (reference sequence). Trimming shortened V by 6 bases and J by 3 bases, and 6 bases separated the two germline ends. This CDR3 comprises 11 residues. CDR3 DNA: TGTGCCAGTAGCCACCTCTACGAGCAGTACTTC. It codes for CASSHLYEQYF.

A remark on this clone: Other DNA sequences in the same sample also yield this CDR3. The chain employs TRBV30 and TRBJ2-7; D call uncertain. Germline CDR1 reads GTSNPN; CDR2 reads SVGIG (reference sequence). The CDR3 is made up of 12 amino acids. Trimming cost V 0 bases and J 4 bases, with 7 bases left between them. CDR3 nucleotide sequence: TGTGCCTGGAGTGTACCAGGTTACGAGCAGTACTTC. As protein: CAWSVPGYEQYF.

The CDR3 is CASSNRGLGEKLFF. CDR3 nucleotide sequence: TGTGCCAGCAGTAACAGGGGGCTAGGAGAAAAACTGTTTTTT. V is TRBV2 and J is TRBJ1-4; TRBD1 aligns across 9 bases. Germline V gene sequence: CDR1 SNHLY, CDR2 FYNNEI. The CDR3 is made up of 14 amino acids. The ends lost 5 bases at V and 8 bases at J; junction bases unmatched: 6. The complete variable domain, with remaining parts taken from reference TRBV2 and TRBJ1-4, reads EPEVTQTPSHQVTQMGQEVILRCVPISNHLYFYWYRQILGQKVEFLVSFYNNEISEKSEIFDDQFSVERPDGSNFTLKIRSTKLEDSAMYFCASSNRGLGEKLFFGSGTQLSVL.

A few counts support this clone. The chain links TRBV6-6 to TRBJ1-5, with a tentative D call TRBD1 (6 bases). Trimming left V 5 bases short and J 5 bases short, with 10 bases between. Germline lookup yields CDR1 MNHNY and CDR2 SVGAGI (reference sequence). This CDR3 contains 13 residues. The CDR3: CASSPQGHQPQHF. DNA of the CDR3: TGTGCCAGCAGTCCACAGGGCCATCAGCCCCAGCATTTT.

J is TRBJ2-2 and V is TRBV7-9; maybe TRBD1 (6 bases). The CDR3 extends over 15 amino acids. Trimming shortened V by 3 bases and J by 1 base, and 9 bases separated the two germline ends. Germline lookup yields CDR1 SEHNR and CDR2 FQNEAQ (reference sequence). For the CDR3, the DNA is TGTGCCAGCAGCTTGCTACAGGGGAACACCGGGGAGCTGTTTTTT. Its translation: CASSLLQGNTGELFF.

This clone was picked up a small number of times. The chain employs TRBV6-1 and TRBJ2-7, with TRBD2 matching 9 bases. This CDR3 is built from 12 residues. CDR1 is MNHNS and CDR2 is SASEGT in the germline V gene. The CDR3 DNA reads as TGTGGGGTCGGGCGGGAGGGCTACGAGCAGTACTTC. It codes for CGVGREGYEQYF.

This sequence joins TRBV5-4 and TRBJ2-5; tentative D call: TRBD1 (5 bases). The CDR3 loop spans 11 amino acids. Germline values: CDR1 SGHNT, CDR2 YYREEE (reference sequence). Trimming left V 3 bases short and J 7 bases short, with 7 bases between. CDR3: CASSSQGTQYF. DNA of the CDR3: TGTGCCAGCAGCTCTCAGGGGACCCAGTACTTC.

The V and J genes are TRBV19 and TRBJ2-2, with 16 bases aligning to TRBD2. The CDR3 sequence is 18 residues long. Trimming cost V 8 bases and J 1 base; bases outside gene matches: 7. Germline CDR1 reads LNHDA; CDR2 reads SQIVND (reference sequence). CDR3 region: CASRRGLAGGRNTGELFF. The CDR3 DNA is TGTGCCAGTCGTCGGGGACTAGCGGGGGGGCGGAACACCGGGGAGCTGTTTTTT.

The rearrangement links TRBV14 to TRBJ2-7, with no clear D. The V end lost 4 bases, the J end lost 0 bases, and 10 bases lay between the germline ends. This CDR3 contains 14 residues. Per the germline V gene, CDR1 is SGHDN and CDR2 is FVKESK. CDR3 amino acids: CASSLEVNSYEQYF. CDR3 nucleotides: TGTGCCAGCAGCCTAGAAGTAAACTCCTACGAGCAGTACTTC. The complete variable domain, with remaining parts taken from reference TRBV14 and TRBJ2-7, reads EAGVTQFPSHSVIEKGQTVTLRCDPISGHDNLYWYRRVMGKEIKFLLHFVKESKQDESGMPNNRFLAERTGGTYSTLKVQPAELEDSGVYFCASSLEVNSYEQYFGPGTRLTVT.

This clone was seen a handful of times. The chain uses TRBV5-5 and TRBJ2-2; a weak D match, TRBD1 (5 bases). The V gene lost 4 bases and the J gene lost 0 bases, with 10 bases spanning the gap. Germline assignment: CDR1 SGHKS and CDR2 YYEKEE (reference sequence). The CDR3 spans 15 residues. The CDR3 protein is CASSLDSANTGELFF. The CDR3 region has the DNA TGTGCCAGCAGCCTCGACAGCGCGAACACCGGGGAGCTGTTTTTT.

This clone turned up a few times. The chain has TRBV4-2 and TRBJ2-7, with 14 positions matching TRBD2. This CDR3 has 15 amino acids. Germline loops: CDR1 LGHNA, CDR2 YNFKEQ. V lost 4 bases, J lost 7 bases, and 6 bases stayed unmatched. The CDR3 region is CASSLSGTSGREQYF. CDR3 DNA sequence: TGTGCCAGCAGCCTCTCCGGGACTAGCGGGAGAGAGCAGTACTTC.

This chain connects TRBV5-1 to TRBJ2-7; TRBD1 matches 10 bases. Germline CDR1 SGHRS, CDR2 YFSETQ. The CDR3 contains 15 residues. V trimming: 2 bases; J trimming: 2 bases; junction bases outside the gene matches: 4. The CDR3 bases are TGCGCCAGCAGCTTCACCGGGACAGGGGCCTACGAGCAGTACTTC. Translating gives CASSFTGTGAYEQYF.

The chain carries TRBV4-3 and TRBJ1-3; no definite D call. CDR1 and CDR2 (germline): LGHNA, YSLEER. Trimming removed 4 bases at V and 1 base at J, with 17 bases between. CDR3 length equals 17 residues. The CDR3 region is CASSPGGRSGSGNTIYF. CDR3 in DNA: TGCGCCAGCAGCCCAGGAGGACGGTCGGGGTCTGGAAACACCATATATTTT.

This clone has a single count. The chain employs TRBV30 and TRBJ1-1; D might be TRBD1 (6 bases). The CDR3 runs 15 residues. The germline CDR1 and CDR2 sequences are GTSNPN and SVGIG (reference sequence). The V end was cut by 2 bases, the J end by 6 bases, with 19 bases between. The CDR3 nucleotides are TGTGCCTGGAGTAACTTGGGGGCAGCTTCTTCTGAAGCTTTCTTT. Its protein is CAWSNLGAASSEAFF.

The chain combines TRBV5-1 with TRBJ1-1; D remains unclear. Germline-derived CDR1 and CDR2 are SGHRS and YFSETQ. The CDR3 totals 14 residues. Trimming left V 2 bases short and J 9 bases short, with 17 bases between. CDR3 in DNA: TGCGCCAGCAGCTTTAGGGCAGGCGCCGAAAAAGCTTTCTTT. Protein product: CASSFRAGAEKAFF.

A few counts support this clone. The chain employs TRBV4-1 and TRBJ2-3; 12 nucleotides align to TRBD2. Germline loops: CDR1 MGHRA, CDR2 YSYEKL. The CDR3 has 15 amino acids. V shed 3 bases, J shed 4 bases, and the junction held 2 bases outside the gene matches. As DNA, the CDR3 is TGCGCCAGCAGCCACGGACTAGCGGGGTCAGATACGCAGTATTTT. Amino acids: CASSHGLAGSDTQYF.

The chain recombines TRBV6-1 with TRBJ1-5; D may be TRBD1 (6 bases). The CDR3 runs to 14 residues. Germline loops: CDR1 MNHNS, CDR2 SASEGT. V was pared by 3 bases and J by 6 bases, with 12 bases between. The CDR3 protein is CASSEGAGGQPQHF. The CDR3 bases are TGTGCCAGCAGTGAGGGGGCGGGCGGTCAGCCCCAGCATTTT.

The chain has TRBV4-3 and TRBJ2-1, with 7 bases that match TRBD2. Germline loops: CDR1 LGHNA, CDR2 YSLEER. The ends lost 0 bases at V and 3 bases at J; junction bases unmatched: 5. The CDR3 runs 16 residues. The CDR3 region is CASSQDPTGGYNEQFF. Written as DNA, the CDR3 is TGCGCCAGCAGCCAAGATCCTACGGGAGGCTACAATGAGCAGTTCTTC.

The DNA of the CDR3 is TGTGCCAGCAGCGCGACTAGCGGGTTTTACAATGAGCAGTTCTTC. Its translation: CASSATSGFYNEQFF. This chain uses TRBV7-3 with TRBJ2-1; 10 bases line up with TRBD2. CDR3 length: 15 residues. The germline CDR1 and CDR2 sequences are SGHTA and FQGTGA. V trimming: 5 bases; J trimming: 4 bases; junction bases outside the gene matches: 5.

The chain employs TRBV6-1 and TRBJ1-1; 9 positions match TRBD1. Germline trimming cut 6 bases from V and 7 bases from J; bases unmatched to any gene: 3. The CDR3 has 12 residues. Germline assignment: CDR1 MNHNS and CDR2 SASEGT. The CDR3 region has the DNA TGTGCCAGCAGAACGGGACAGGGTGAAGCTTTCTTT. It is translated as CASRTGQGEAFF.

This clone occurred a few times. The rearrangement joins TRBV7-9 to TRBJ2-3; D ambiguous. Per the germline V gene, CDR1 is SEHNR and CDR2 is FQNEAQ (reference sequence). Deletions cut 6 bases from V and 0 bases from J, with 4 bases between. The CDR3 runs 12 residues. For the CDR3, the DNA is TGTGCCAGCAGGATTAGCACAGATACGCAGTATTTT. It translates to CASRISTDTQYF. Full variable domain (outside the CDR3, taken from reference TRBV7-9 and TRBJ2-3): DTGVSQNPRHKITKRGQNVTFRCDPISEHNRLYWYRQTLGQGPEFLTYFQNEAQLEKSRLLSDRFSAERPKGSFSTLEIQRTEQGDSAMYLCASRISTDTQYFGPGTRLTVL.

The rearrangement joins TRBV2 to TRBJ2-3; possible D gene TRBD2, 7 bases. V lost 7 bases and J 0 bases, leaving 20 bases between the germline ends. CDR1 and CDR2 from the germline V gene are SNHLY and FYNNEI. CDR3 length: 17 amino acids. Written as DNA, the CDR3 is TGTGCCAGCAAGGGGGGGCAGGGTTGGACTAGCACAGATACGCAGTATTTT. It yields the protein CASKGGQGWTSTDTQYF.

This clone was recorded only once. This chain connects TRBV6-6 to TRBJ1-1; perhaps TRBD1 as D (5 bases). Trimming pared 7 bases from V and 3 bases from J, leaving 15 bases between. The CDR3 has 14 residues. The germline CDR1 and CDR2 sequences are MNHNY and SVGAGI (reference sequence). CDR3 DNA sequence: TGTGCCAGCATGGAGGGGAAGAGCGACACTGAAGCTTTCTTT. Protein product: CASMEGKSDTEAFF.

This rearrangement joins TRBV30 to TRBJ2-5; D may be TRBD2 (5 bases). Germline-derived CDR1 and CDR2 are GTSNPN and SVGIG (reference sequence). The V end was cut by 2 bases, the J end by 5 bases, with 18 bases between. The CDR3 contains 15 residues. The CDR3 DNA reads as TGTGCCTGGAGTTTTGGCGGCTCCCGCGGGGAGACCCAGTACTTC. As protein: CAWSFGGSRGETQYF.

A few counts support this clone. The rearrangement links TRBV11-3 to TRBJ2-2; D is possibly TRBD1 (5 bases). V shed 0 bases and J shed 0 bases, with 17 bases lying between them. CDR3 size: 19 residues. Germline assignment: CDR1 SGHNT and CDR2 YENEEA. The CDR3 DNA is TGTGCCAGCAGCTTAGATGACGAAGGGGTACACGCGAACACCGGGGAGCTGTTTTTT. Protein sequence: CASSLDDEGVHANTGELFF.

This chain joins TRBV5-1 and TRBJ1-2; D is unresolved. The CDR3 sequence is 13 residues long. V was trimmed by 1 base and J by 4 bases, leaving 8 bases between them. Germline CDR1 reads SGHRS; CDR2 reads YFSETQ. The chain's CDR3 is CASSLTGSYGYTF. CDR3 nucleotide sequence: TGCGCCAGCAGCTTGACCGGTAGCTATGGCTACACCTTC. Using reference TRBV5-1 and TRBJ1-2 for the parts outside the CDR3, the full variable domain is KAGVTQTPRYLIKTRGQQVTLSCSPISGHRSVSWYQQTPGQGLQFLFEYFSETQRNKGNFPGRFSGRQFSNSRSEMNVSTLELGDSALYLCASSLTGSYGYTFGSGTRLTVV.

This clone occurred a few times. The chain combines TRBV7-6 with TRBJ1-4; the D gene is possibly TRBD1 (6 bases). V was trimmed by 2 bases and J by 7 bases, leaving 11 bases between them. Germline V gene lookup returns CDR1 SGHVS and CDR2 FNYEAQ. The CDR3 extends over 14 amino acids. CDR3 region: CASSLHRVAEKLFF. The CDR3 region has the DNA TGTGCCAGCAGCTTACACAGGGTCGCTGAAAAACTGTTTTTT.

This chain links TRBV4-3 with TRBJ1-1; weak D call: TRBD1 (5 bases). V was cut by 0 bases and J by 4 bases, with 9 bases left in between. Germline V lookup: CDR1 LGHNA, CDR2 YSLEER. The CDR3 consists of 14 residues. The CDR3 sequence is CASSQDWQGTEAFF. CDR3 nucleotides: TGCGCCAGCAGCCAAGATTGGCAGGGCACTGAAGCTTTCTTT.

This clone was recorded only once. The V call is TRBV19, the J call TRBJ1-1; no clear D. V lost 6 bases and J 4 bases, leaving 9 bases between the germline ends. Germline V gene lookup returns CDR1 LNHDA and CDR2 SQIVND (reference sequence). CDR3 length: 12 amino acids. As DNA, the CDR3 is TGTGCCAGTAGGCAGTTCGGCACTGAAGCTTTCTTT. Its translation: CASRQFGTEAFF.

The CDR3 DNA reads as TGTGCCAGTCGGTCAGGGGGCGTAAACACTGAAGCTTTCTTT. It specifies CASRSGGVNTEAFF. The chain recombines TRBV19 with TRBJ1-1; 8 bases are shared with TRBD1. CDR1 is LNHDA and CDR2 is SQIVND in the germline V gene (reference sequence). V trimming: 8 bases; J trimming: 2 bases; junction bases outside the gene matches: 7. The length of the CDR3 is 14 residues.

As to this clone: At one end the junction does not follow the germline gene, possibly because of a read error. This same CDR3 is encoded by further DNA sequences in the sample. The chain is built from TRBV7-2 and TRBJ2-7; possibly TRBD1 for D (6 bases). The CDR3 length is 12 residues. Germline V gene sequence: CDR1 SGHTA, CDR2 FQGNSA. CDR3 DNA sequence: TGTGCTAGCAGCCACAGGGTAATCGAGCAGTACTTC. Translation: CASSHRVIEQYF. Drawing the rest from reference TRBV7-2 and TRBJ2-7, the complete variable domain is GAGVSQSPSNKVTEKGKDVELRCDPISGHTALYWYRQSLGQGLEFLIYFQGNSAPDKSGLPSDRFSAERTGGSVSTLTIQRTQQEDSAVYLCASSHRVIEQYFGPGTRLTVT.